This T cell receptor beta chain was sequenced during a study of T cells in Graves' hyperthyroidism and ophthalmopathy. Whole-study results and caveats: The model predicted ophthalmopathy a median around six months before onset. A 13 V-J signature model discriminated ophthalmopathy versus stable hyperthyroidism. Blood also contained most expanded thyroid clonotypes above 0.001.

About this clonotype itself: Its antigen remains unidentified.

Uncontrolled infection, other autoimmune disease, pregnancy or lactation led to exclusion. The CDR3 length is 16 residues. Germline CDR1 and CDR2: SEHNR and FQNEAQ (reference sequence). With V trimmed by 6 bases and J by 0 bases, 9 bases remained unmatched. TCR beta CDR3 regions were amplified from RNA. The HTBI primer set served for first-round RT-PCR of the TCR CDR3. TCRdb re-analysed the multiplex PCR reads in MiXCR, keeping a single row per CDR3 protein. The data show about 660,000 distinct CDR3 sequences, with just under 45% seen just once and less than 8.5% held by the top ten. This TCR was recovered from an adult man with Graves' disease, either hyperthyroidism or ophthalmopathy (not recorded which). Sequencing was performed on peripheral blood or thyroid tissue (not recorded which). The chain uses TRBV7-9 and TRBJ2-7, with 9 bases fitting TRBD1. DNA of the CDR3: TGTGCCAGCAGTTCGTTCCGGGGACAGGGCTCCTACGAGCAGTACTTC. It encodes CASSSFRGQGSYEQYF. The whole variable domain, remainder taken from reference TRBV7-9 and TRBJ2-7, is DTGVSQNPRHKITKRGQNVTFRCDPISEHNRLYWYRQTLGQGPEFLTYFQNEAQLEKSRLLSDRFSAERPKGSFSTLEIQRTEQGDSAMYLCASSSFRGQGSYEQYFGPGTRLTVT.